The rows below give T cell receptor beta chains drawn from one sample of a study of OX40 agonist ivuxolimab in advanced cancers. Data came from immunoSEQ multiplex PCR; TCRdb stores just in-frame clones and leaves some out. In the table there are approximately 60,000 clones, roughly 80% of which are singletons. This specimen was CD4+ or CD8+ T cells sorted from blood, taken in a trial of the OX40 agonist ivuxolimab. These receptors were obtained from an adult with an advanced solid tumor such as melanoma, head and neck, liver or kidney cancer. The CDR3 runs from the conserved cysteine through the conserved F or W. The order of the fields is V gene, clone size, D gene, J gene, CDR3 protein, CDR3 DNA. D genes are given only for firm matches. Only some rows state a clone size, as once, few, many or a class for expanded clones.

TRBV18	-	-	TRBJ1-1	CASSPMTVNTEAFF	TGTGCCAGCTCACCGATGACAGTAAACACTGAAGCTTTCTTT
TRBV16	-	-	TRBJ2-1	CASSQFQGQNEQFF	TGTGCCAGCAGCCAATTCCAGGGGCAAAATGAGCAGTTCTTC
TRBV23-1	-	TRBD2	TRBJ2-1	CASSQSYGTRPYNEQFF	TGCGCCAGCAGTCAATCGTACGGGACTAGACCATACAATGAGCAGTTCTTC
TRBV6-1	many	TRBD1	TRBJ1-6	CASSDDRDNSPLHF	TGTGCCAGCAGTGATGACAGGGATAATTCACCCCTCCACTTT
TRBV6-6	-	-	TRBJ1-3	CASSYSTGTGNTIYF	TGTGCCAGCAGTTACAGCACAGGCACTGGAAACACCATATATTTT
TRBV5-6	-	-	TRBJ2-2	CASSFLGTGELFF	TGTGCCAGCAGCTTTCTAGGAACCGGGGAGCTGTTTTTT
TRBV7-9	-	-	TRBJ2-5	CASSAGGETQYF	TGTGCCAGCAGCGCGGGTGGGGAGACCCAGTACTTC
TRBV4-2	-	-	TRBJ2-6	CASSLSARAGEGSGANVLTF	TGTGCCAGCAGCCTCTCGGCGCGAGCAGGGGAAGGTTCTGGGGCCAACGTCCTGACTTTC
TRBV7-3	-	TRBD2	TRBJ2-1	CASSVTSGRANNEQFF	TGTGCCAGCAGCGTAACTAGCGGGAGGGCTAACAATGAGCAGTTCTTC
TRBV28	-	-	TRBJ2-7	CASSFTRGGEQYF	TGTGCCAGCAGTTTTACCAGGGGCGGCGAGCAGTACTTC
TRBV7-6	-	-	TRBJ2-3	CASSEGQRTQYF	TGTGCCAGCAGCGAGGGTCAGAGGACGCAGTATTTT
TRBV5-1	-	-	TRBJ2-4	CASSLTVSAKNIQYF	TGCGCCAGCAGCTTGACAGTTTCTGCCAAAAACATTCAGTACTTC
TRBV9	few	-	TRBJ2-1	CASSVYSMGGEQFF	TGTGCCAGCAGCGTATACAGCATGGGGGGTGAGCAGTTCTTC
TRBV4-1	-	TRBD1	TRBJ1-5	CASSQRTGPYSNQPQHF	TGCGCCAGCAGCCAACGGACAGGCCCCTATAGCAATCAGCCCCAGCATTTT
TRBV7-2	-	TRBD2	TRBJ2-3	CASSSRRASGGSDTQYF	TGTGCCAGCAGCTCCAGGAGGGCTAGCGGGGGGTCAGATACGCAGTATTTT
TRBV6-1	-	-	TRBJ2-7	CASSPFRGREQYF	TGTGCCAGCAGCCCCTTTCGGGGGCGGGAGCAGTACTTC
TRBV5-1	-	-	TRBJ1-1	CASSAGGSDTEAFF	TGCGCCAGCAGCGCCGGAGGGAGCGACACTGAAGCTTTCTTT
TRBV5-1	-	-	TRBJ2-5	CASSLNMETQYF	TGCGCCAGCAGCTTGAATATGGAGACCCAGTACTTC
TRBV19	-	-	TRBJ1-5	CASSISIDQGPQHF	TGTGCCAGTAGTATTTCCATAGACCAGGGGCCCCAGCATTTT
TRBV18	few	TRBD1	TRBJ1-1	CASSPRQGGMNTEAFF	TGTGCCAGCTCACCACGACAGGGGGGCATGAACACTGAAGCTTTCTTT
TRBV19	-	TRBD1	TRBJ2-7	CASSPGQVLYEQYF	TGTGCCAGTAGTCCCGGACAGGTTCTGTACGAGCAGTACTTC
TRBV10-3	-	TRBD1	TRBJ1-1	CAIRTSPGQGNTEAFF	TGTGCCATCAGAACCTCACCGGGACAGGGGAACACTGAAGCTTTCTTT
TRBV9	-	-	TRBJ2-3	CASSVEPGGSTDTQYF	TGTGCCAGCAGCGTCGAGCCTGGGGGGAGCACAGATACGCAGTATTTT
TRBV29-1	-	TRBD1	TRBJ1-2	CSVVTGGYYGYTF	TGCAGCGTTGTCACAGGGGGATACTATGGCTACACCTTC
TRBV7-2	-	-	TRBJ1-5	CASSLERGSNQPQHF	TGTGCCAGCAGCTTAGAAAGAGGGAGCAATCAGCCCCAGCATTTT
TRBV27	-	-	TRBJ2-6	CASSLTGANVLTF	TGTGCCAGCAGTTTAACTGGGGCCAACGTCCTGACTTTC
TRBV7-2	-	-	TRBJ1-5	CASSSPNQPQHF	TGTGCCAGCAGCTCCCCGAATCAGCCCCAGCATTTT
TRBV7-3	-	TRBD1	TRBJ2-3	CASSLIGQGQDTQYF	TGTGCCAGCAGCTTAATCGGACAGGGCCAAGATACGCAGTATTTT
TRBV5-4	-	TRBD2	TRBJ2-7	CASSLGGLAGRYEQYF	TGTGCCAGCAGCTTGGGTGGACTAGCGGGAAGATACGAGCAGTACTTC
TRBV6-5	-	-	TRBJ2-7	CATAAGAVHEQYF	TGTGCCACCGCGGCAGGGGCAGTTCACGAGCAGTACTTC
TRBV28	-	TRBD2	TRBJ2-7	CASSRGGAYEQYF	TGTGCCAGCAGTCGCGGGGGGGCGTACGAGCAGTACTTC
TRBV2	-	-	TRBJ1-2	CASSWGGGYTF	TGTGCCAGCTCTTGGGGCGGTGGCTACACCTTC
TRBV11-2	-	-	TRBJ2-7	CASSVSPGLQRNYEQYF	TGTGCCAGCAGCGTAAGCCCGGGACTCCAAAGGAACTACGAGCAGTACTTC
TRBV4-1	-	TRBD1	TRBJ2-7	CASSHVGQGRNYEQYF	TGCGCCAGCAGCCATGTGGGACAGGGGAGGAATTACGAGCAGTACTTC
TRBV19	once	TRBD2	TRBJ2-1	CASSIAAGGYNEQFF	TGTGCCAGTAGTATAGCTGCGGGAGGATACAATGAGCAGTTCTTC
TRBV6-6	-	TRBD1	TRBJ1-6	CASSWDRGDYSPLHF	TGTGCCAGCAGTTGGGACAGGGGGGATTATTCACCCCTCCACTTT